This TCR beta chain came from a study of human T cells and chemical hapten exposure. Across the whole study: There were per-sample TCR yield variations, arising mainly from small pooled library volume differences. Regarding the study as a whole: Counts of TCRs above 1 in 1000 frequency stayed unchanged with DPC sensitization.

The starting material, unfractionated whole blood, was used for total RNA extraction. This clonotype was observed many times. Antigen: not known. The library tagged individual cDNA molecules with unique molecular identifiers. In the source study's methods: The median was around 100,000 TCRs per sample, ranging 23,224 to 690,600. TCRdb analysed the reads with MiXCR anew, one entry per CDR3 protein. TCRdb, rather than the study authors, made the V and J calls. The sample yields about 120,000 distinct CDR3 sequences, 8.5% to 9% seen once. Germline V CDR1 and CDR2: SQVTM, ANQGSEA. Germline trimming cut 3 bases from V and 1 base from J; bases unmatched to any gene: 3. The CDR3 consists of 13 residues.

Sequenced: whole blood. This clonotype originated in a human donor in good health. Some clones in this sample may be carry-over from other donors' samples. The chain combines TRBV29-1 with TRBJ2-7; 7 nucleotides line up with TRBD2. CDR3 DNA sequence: TGCAGCGTTGAGGCGGGGGTTTCCTACGAGCAGTACTTC. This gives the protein CSVEAGVSYEQYF.